The count of the clone carrying this T cell receptor beta chain is one. This sample was included in a study of cytomegalovirus exposure and HLA in healthy donors. The PCR was carried out with 60 Vbeta primers and 13 Jbeta primers. The method was immunoSEQ multiplex PCR; TCRdb's version includes in-frame clones alone and lacks a portion of them. Counted here are 100,000 to 150,000 clones, more than 65% occurring once; the ten biggest clones make up 2% to 3%. This CDR3 is 14 amino acids long. Germline-derived CDR1 and CDR2 are MNHNY and SVGAGI (reference sequence). Unmatched junction bases numbered 11, after V lost 5 bases and J lost 8 bases.

The chain combines TRBV6-6 with TRBJ1-2; TRBD1 aligns across 7 bases. The TCR comes from an older woman in good health and CMV-seropositive. The source material was PBMCs. In DNA, the CDR3 is TGTGCCAGCAGTCAACCGGAGGGGGCCGGAGGCTACACCTTC. Translating it yields CASSQPEGAGGYTF.